In its sample, the clone carrying this T cell receptor beta chain was seen many times. This CDR3 is 15 amino acids long. J gave up 4 bases and V 1 base, and 5 bases lay outside the gene matches. Germline CDR1 LGHNA, CDR2 YSLEER. A single record per CDR3 protein comes from TCRdb applying MiXCR to the 5' RACE reads. The sample consists of about 160,000 distinct CDR3 sequences, 6.5% to 8.5% of them appearing once. This sample stems from a study of T cells after yellow fever vaccination. Study-level information: Low-cell-number fractions underwent preparation using SMART-Seq v4 Ultra Low Input.

This sequence originates from a man aged 18 to 29 who received the YFV17D yellow fever vaccine. This chain joins TRBV4-3 and TRBJ1-1; 8 nucleotides line up with TRBD1. The source material was CD4+ T cells sorted from PBMCs, sampled around 5 days after the first yellow fever vaccination. In nucleotides, the CDR3 is TGCGCCAGCAGCCAAGTAATAACAGGGGGCACTGAAGCTTTCTTT. Its protein product is CASSQVITGGTEAFF.